Listed below are T cell receptor beta chains from one sample, sequenced in a study of radiation and T cells in renal cell carcinoma. Clones were sequenced by immunoSEQ multiplex PCR, and TCRdb holds only the in-frame ones, with some missing. The sample has about 59,000 clones; 65% to 85% are singletons. Sequencing was performed on blood, taken from a patient whose treatment included radiotherapy and nephrectomy. All receptors derive from a man aged 55 to 70 with renal cell carcinoma. Each CDR3 is given with its conserved first and last residue. The D gene is left open where the match is weak. Size is stated for part of the rows, as once, few or many counts, or as a class when the clone is expanded.

v_call,j_call,clone_size,d_call,cdr3_aa,cdr3_nt
TRBV30,TRBJ2-5,NA,NA,CAWSVRRGPQETQYF,TGTGCCTGGAGTGTACGCCGGGGGCCCCAAGAGACCCAGTACTTC
TRBV19,TRBJ1-1,few,NA,CASSVIGEGTEAFF,TGTGCCAGTAGTGTGATCGGGGAAGGGACTGAAGCTTTCTTT
TRBV11-2,TRBJ2-2,NA,NA,CASSFGSGNTGELFF,TGTGCCAGCAGCTTTGGGAGCGGGAACACCGGGGAGCTGTTTTTT
TRBV7-9,TRBJ2-1,few,NA,CASSFDVNNEQFF,TGTGCCAGCAGCTTTGACGTAAACAATGAGCAGTTCTTC
TRBV5-6,TRBJ2-5,few,NA,CASSPDIYETQYF,TGTGCCAGCAGCCCCGATATCTACGAGACCCAGTACTTC
TRBV5-5,TRBJ2-6,NA,TRBD1,CASSSSGTGRGGANVLTF,TGTGCCAGCAGCTCTTCCGGGACAGGGCGAGGAGGGGCCAACGTCCTGACTTTC
TRBV2,TRBJ1-5,NA,TRBD1,CASSTQGGRPQHF,TGTGCCAGCAGTACCCAGGGGGGGAGGCCCCAGCATTTT
TRBV7-2,TRBJ2-1,NA,NA,CASSPWARGNEQFF,TGTGCCAGCAGCCCCTGGGCCAGGGGCAATGAGCAGTTCTTC
TRBV9,TRBJ1-1,NA,NA,CASSVAGGVGAFF,TGTGCCAGCAGCGTAGCCGGGGGAGTAGGAGCTTTCTTT
TRBV6-6,TRBJ2-3,once,NA,CASNQMGASRTDTQYF,TGTGCCAGCAATCAGATGGGGGCGAGTCGCACAGATACGCAGTATTTT
TRBV18,TRBJ2-5,NA,NA,CASSPQQETQYF,TGTGCCAGCTCACCACAGCAAGAGACCCAGTACTTC
TRBV15,TRBJ2-3,NA,NA,CATSRGDLATDTQYF,TGTGCCACCAGCAGAGGGGATTTGGCCACAGATACGCAGTATTTT